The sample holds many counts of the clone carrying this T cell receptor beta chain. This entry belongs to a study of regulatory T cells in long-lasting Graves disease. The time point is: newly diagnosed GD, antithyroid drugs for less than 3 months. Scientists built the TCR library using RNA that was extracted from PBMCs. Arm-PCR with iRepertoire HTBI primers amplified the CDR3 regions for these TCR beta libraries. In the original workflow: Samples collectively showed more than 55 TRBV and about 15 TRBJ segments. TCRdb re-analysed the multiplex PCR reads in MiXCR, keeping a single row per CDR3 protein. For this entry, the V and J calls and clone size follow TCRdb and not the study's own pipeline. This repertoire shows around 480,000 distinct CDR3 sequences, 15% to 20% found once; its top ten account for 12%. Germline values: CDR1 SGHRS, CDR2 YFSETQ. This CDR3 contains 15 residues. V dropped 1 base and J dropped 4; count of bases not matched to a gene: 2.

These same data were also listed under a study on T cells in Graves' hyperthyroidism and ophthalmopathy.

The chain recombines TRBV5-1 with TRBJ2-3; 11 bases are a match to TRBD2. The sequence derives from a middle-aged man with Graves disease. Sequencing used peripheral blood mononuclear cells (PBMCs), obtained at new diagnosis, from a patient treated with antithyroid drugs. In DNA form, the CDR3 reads TGCGCCAGCAGCTTGACTAGCGGGAGTTCAGATACGCAGTATTTT. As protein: CASSLTSGSSDTQYF.